This entry describes one T cell receptor (beta chain). The CDR3 sequence is 14 residues long. Trimming stripped 1 base from V and 4 bases from J, with 8 bases between. CDR1 is LGHNT, CDR2 FRNRAP, per germline. PCR primers comprised 60 Vbeta and 13 Jbeta primers. This table comes from immunoSEQ multiplex PCR, and its TCRdb copy is limited to in-frame clones, with some not included. The sample data list 49,000 or so clones. The sample is drawn from a study of cytomegalovirus exposure and HLA in healthy donors. This clonotype originated in a man aged 35 to 55 in good health and CMV-seropositive. V gene TRBV12-5 combines with J gene TRBJ2-1; a weak D match, TRBD2 (6 bases). The sample comprised PBMCs. The CDR3 bases are TGTGCTAGTGGTTTGGCGGGGGTTTACAATGAGCAGTTCTTC. It codes for CASGLAGVYNEQFF.